The 3 T cell receptor beta chains reported below all come from one sample, sequenced in a study of blood T cell repertoires in COVID-19. Profiling relied on immunoSEQ multiplex PCR, and the TCRdb table lists in-frame clones only, not all of them. The table includes 140,000 to 150,000 clones, about 87% detected once. Sequenced material: peripheral blood. The receptor set was obtained from a man over 45 who had recovered from COVID-19.

This clone was recorded once. The chain is built from TRBV27 and TRBJ2-6; D unresolved. Trimming shortened V by 8 bases and J by 3 bases, and 8 bases separated the two germline ends. The CDR3 consists of 13 residues. Germline CDR1 MNHEY, CDR2 SMNVEV (reference sequence). For the CDR3, the DNA is TGTGCCAGCCGAGAACGTGGGGCCAACGTCCTGACTTTC. It codes for CASRERGANVLTF.

V is TRBV4-3 and J is TRBJ1-1, with 7 nucleotides matching TRBD1. The ends lost 8 bases at V and 1 base at J; junction bases unmatched: 7. This CDR3 has 14 amino acids. CDR1 and CDR2 from the germline V gene are LGHNA and YSLEER. The CDR3 DNA reads as TGCGCCAGCGGTCGGACAGGCAAGAACACTGAAGCTTTCTTT. Protein: CASGRTGKNTEAFF.

The table lists this clone with a count of one. The V gene is TRBV6-1, the J gene TRBJ1-5, with D possibly being TRBD1 (6 bases). Germline values: CDR1 MNHNS, CDR2 SASEGT. V was pared by 4 bases and J by 3 bases, with 19 bases between. This CDR3 comprises 17 residues. The CDR3 reads CASSGRIGGADNQPQHF. CDR3 DNA sequence: TGTGCCAGCAGTGGACGGATTGGGGGCGCGGACAATCAGCCCCAGCATTTT.